The 30 T cell receptor beta chains below all came from one sample that was sequenced in a study of OX40 agonist ivuxolimab in advanced cancers. The data were produced by immunoSEQ multiplex PCR, yet TCRdb's version contains in-frame clones alone and is incomplete. The table records 70,000 to 95,000 clones, more than 75% of them present only once. This specimen consisted of CD4+ or CD8+ T cells sorted from blood, obtained in a trial of the OX40 agonist ivuxolimab. The receptors originated from an adult with an advanced solid tumor such as melanoma, head and neck, liver or kidney cancer.

The chain links TRBV6-5 to TRBJ1-2; 7 nucleotides agree with TRBD1. V lost 4 bases to trimming and J lost 4 bases; unmatched junction nucleotides: 3. CDR1 and CDR2 from the germline V gene are MNHEY and SVGAGI. The CDR3 runs to 13 residues. The CDR3 sequence: CASSSRQGYGYTF. Written as DNA, the CDR3 is TGTGCCAGCAGTTCCAGACAGGGCTATGGCTACACCTTC.

V usage is TRBV18 and J usage is TRBJ1-5; 10 bases align to TRBD1. This CDR3 has 17 residues. The J segment lost 6 bases and the V segment lost 4 bases, leaving 12 bases of the junction unmatched. Germline CDR1 KGHSH, CDR2 LQKENI. The chain's CDR3 is CASSLGTGVRGSQPQHF. The CDR3, as DNA: TGTGCCAGCTCACTGGGGACAGGGGTTAGGGGAAGTCAGCCCCAGCATTTT.

The gene calls are TRBV28 and TRBJ1-2, with 8 nucleotides matching TRBD1. Germline-derived CDR1 and CDR2 are MDHEN and SYDVKM. The CDR3 extends over 15 amino acids. With 5 bases clipped from V and 4 bases from J, the junction kept 9 bases outside the gene matches. CDR3 sequence: CASSPAPGQGYGYTF. In DNA form, the CDR3 reads TGTGCCAGCAGTCCAGCCCCCGGACAGGGCTATGGCTACACCTTC.

The chain has TRBV5-1 and TRBJ2-3; a possible D gene is TRBD1 (6 bases). Trimming stripped 4 bases from V and 5 bases from J, with 11 bases between. The CDR3 totals 13 residues. Germline values: CDR1 SGHRS, CDR2 YFSETQ. CDR3 loop: CASSVQGEDTQYF. The CDR3 DNA reads TGCGCCAGCAGCGTACAGGGAGAAGATACGCAGTATTTT.

The chain uses TRBV19 and TRBJ2-1; 13 bases line up with TRBD2. With V trimmed by 6 bases and J by 7 bases, 6 bases remained unmatched. CDR1 and CDR2 (germline): LNHDA, SQIVND (reference sequence). The CDR3 runs to 15 residues. The DNA for the CDR3 is TGTGCCAGTAGCGTGACTAGCGGGAGGATGAATGAGCAGTTCTTC. This gives the protein CASSVTSGRMNEQFF.

The V gene is TRBV5-4, the J gene TRBJ1-2; 10 bases match TRBD1. The germline gives CDR1 SGHNT, CDR2 YYREEE (reference sequence). J gave up 8 bases and V 4 bases, and 14 bases lay outside the gene matches. This CDR3 contains 16 residues. Here the CDR3 reads CASSQTGTGDLRGYTF. CDR3 sequence (DNA): TGTGCCAGCAGCCAGACCGGGACAGGGGATTTGAGGGGCTACACCTTC. Full variable domain (remainder filled in from reference TRBV5-4 and TRBJ1-2): ETGVTQSPTHLIKTRGQQVTLRCSSQSGHNTVSWYQQALGQGPQFIFQYYREEENGRGNFPPRFSGLQFPNYSSELNVNALELDDSALYLCASSQTGTGDLRGYTFGSGTRLTVV.

The chain carries TRBV30 and TRBJ1-2; D is ambiguous. The V gene's germline CDR1 is GTSNPN and CDR2 SVGIG (reference sequence). Trimming removed 2 bases at V and 4 bases at J, with 14 bases between. This CDR3 has 14 residues. The CDR3 region is CAWSFSGLPYGYTF. CDR3 nucleotides: TGTGCCTGGAGTTTTTCCGGGCTCCCCTATGGCTACACCTTC. Combining the CDR3 with reference TRBV30 and TRBJ1-2 gives the whole variable domain SQTIHQWPATLVQPVGSPLSLECTVEGTSNPNLYWYRQAAGRGLQLLFYSVGIGQISSEVPQNLSASRPQDRQFILSSKKLLLSDSGFYLCAWSFSGLPYGYTFGSGTRLTVV.

The chain joins TRBV7-2 to TRBJ1-2; no firm D call. CDR1 and CDR2 (germline): SGHTA, FQGNSA. The CDR3 is 13 amino acids. Trimming took 1 base from V and 8 from J, leaving 11 bases between them. Here the CDR3 DNA reads TGTGCCAGCAGCTTAGATACTAGAGGCGGCTACACCTTC. Translated, it gives CASSLDTRGGYTF.

This clone has more than one count but fewer than ten. The V call is TRBV6-6, the J call TRBJ1-2, with TRBD1 matching over 7 bases. The length of the CDR3 is 11 residues. Per the germline V gene, CDR1 is MNHNY and CDR2 is SVGAGI (reference sequence). V shed 5 bases and J 8 bases; nucleotides not matched to a gene: 2. The CDR3 reads CASSGDSGYTF. In DNA, the CDR3 is TGTGCCAGCAGTGGGGACAGCGGCTACACCTTC.

The V gene is TRBV10-3, the J gene TRBJ2-6, with 7 bases matching TRBD1. CDR3 length: 14 residues. Trimming took 8 bases from V and 2 from J; bases not matched to a gene: 3. Germline loops: CDR1 ENHRY, CDR2 SYGVKD. The CDR3 sequence: CAIQQGAGANVLTF. The CDR3 DNA is TGTGCCATCCAGCAGGGGGCTGGGGCCAACGTCCTGACTTTC.

This chain links TRBV19 with TRBJ1-1; D not resolved. The CDR3 has 14 residues. V lost 7 bases and J lost 6, with 18 bases in between. Germline CDR1 reads LNHDA; CDR2 reads SQIVND (reference sequence). CDR3 loop: CASTNTGSLPEAFF. For the CDR3, the DNA is TGTGCCAGTACTAACACGGGGTCGTTACCTGAAGCTTTCTTT.

The V call is TRBV5-1, the J call TRBJ1-2, with D maybe TRBD1 (6 bases). The germline V gene has CDR1 SGHRS and CDR2 YFSETQ. There are 13 residues in the CDR3. Trimming cost V 0 bases and J 8 bases, with 11 bases left between them. CDR3 in amino acids: CASSLAGVTGYTF. The CDR3 bases are TGCGCCAGCAGCTTGGCAGGGGTGACGGGCTACACCTTC.

Details on this clone: The junction shows a germline mismatch at one end, possibly a read error. The CDR3 region has the DNA TGTGCCAGCAGTCCCACCGGCCGGGACAGGGGCCTTAGCTTC. Translation: CASSPTGRDRGLSF. The rearrangement uses TRBV28 and TRBJ2-7; 10 bases line up with TRBD1. The CDR3 length is 14 residues. Per germline, CDR1 MDHEN and CDR2 SYDVKM.

The CDR3 here is CASSPSIGAGGHDTQYF. In DNA, the CDR3 is TGTGCCAGCAGCCCGAGTATCGGGGCGGGGGGGCACGATACGCAGTATTTT. The rearrangement links TRBV28 to TRBJ2-3; TRBD2 agrees at 9 bases. The CDR3 extends over 17 amino acids. From germline, CDR1 is MDHEN and CDR2 SYDVKM. Unmatched junction bases numbered 16, after V lost 6 bases and J lost 6 bases.

The rearrangement uses TRBV7-3 and TRBJ2-2, with D possibly being TRBD2 (6 bases). Germline CDR1 reads SGHTA; CDR2 reads FQGTGA. CDR3 length: 14 residues. V lost 5 bases and J 1 base, leaving 8 bases between the germline ends. CDR3 amino acids: CASSRTKNTGELFF. The CDR3 bases are TGTGCCAGCAGCCGGACTAAGAACACCGGGGAGCTGTTTTTT.

V and J are TRBV7-9 and TRBJ2-5, with TRBD2 matching over 10 bases. The CDR3 is made up of 18 amino acids. The V gene end was trimmed by 1 base and the J gene end by 1 base; junction bases not matched to a gene: 9. Looked up from germline, CDR1 is SEHNR and CDR2 is FQNEAQ (reference sequence). CDR3 loop: CASSLGPLSGGAQETQYF. DNA of the CDR3: TGTGCCAGCAGCTTAGGACCCCTCAGCGGGGGGGCCCAAGAGACCCAGTACTTC.

This clone was seen a single time. V gene TRBV5-4 combines with J gene TRBJ2-7, with D possibly matching TRBD2 (5 bases). The CDR3 spans 14 residues. V was clipped by 1 base and J by 2 bases, with 10 bases between them. Germline-derived CDR1 and CDR2 are SGHNT and YYREEE (reference sequence). The CDR3 DNA reads TGTGCCAGCAGCTTGAGACGGGAAACCTACGAGCAGTACTTC. Amino acids: CASSLRRETYEQYF.

This clone has just a few counts. The genes are TRBV27 and TRBJ2-7, with D perhaps matching TRBD1 or TRBD2 (5 bases each). The germline V and J ends were trimmed by 7 bases and 6 bases, with 10 bases remaining between them. Germline V gene sequence: CDR1 MNHEY, CDR2 SMNVEV (reference sequence). CDR3 length equals 11 residues. As DNA, the CDR3 is TGTGCCAGCACGCGAGGGGTCGAGCAGTACTTC. It is translated as CASTRGVEQYF.

V gene TRBV11-2 combines with J gene TRBJ1-3; D gene uncertain. Trimming pared 3 bases from V and 7 bases from J, leaving 10 bases between. Germline lookup yields CDR1 SGHAT and CDR2 FQNNGV. This CDR3 comprises 13 residues. The DNA of the CDR3 is TGTGCCAGCAGCTTTATTGAGGGCAACACCATATATTTT. It specifies CASSFIEGNTIYF.

A note on this clone: The sample holds other DNA sequences that translate to the same CDR3. This chain connects TRBV6-5 to TRBJ2-5; the D is unclear. V lost 2 bases and J 5 bases, leaving 9 bases between the germline ends. Germline loops: CDR1 MNHEY, CDR2 SVGAGI. CDR3 length: 13 residues. CDR3: CASSYDGGETQYF. CDR3 in DNA: TGTGCCAGCAGTTACGACGGTGGGGAGACCCAGTACTTC.

V and J are TRBV21-1 and TRBJ2-4. TRBV21-1 is marked as a pseudogene. This CDR3 is 19 amino acids long. The DNA of the CDR3 is TGTGCCAGCAGCAAAGATCCCCGGGGGCTAAGAATGACCAAAAACATTCAGTACTTC. The encoded protein is CASSKDPRGLRMTKNIQYF.

J is TRBJ2-5 and V is TRBV2, with 11 bases that match TRBD2. Germline V CDR1 and CDR2: SNHLY, FYNNEI. The V segment lost 5 bases and the J segment 1 base; nucleotides outside the gene matches: 3. The CDR3 totals 15 residues. The CDR3 DNA sequence: TGTGCCAGCAGTCCGGGACTAGCGGCCCAAGAGACCCAGTACTTC. This encodes CASSPGLAAQETQYF.

The rearrangement links TRBV28 to TRBJ1-5; 7 bases line up with TRBD1. The CDR3 has 17 residues. Germline trimming cut 5 bases from V and 0 bases from J; bases unmatched to any gene: 10. Germline CDR1 is MDHEN and CDR2 is SYDVKM. CDR3 in DNA: TGTGCCAGCAGTAGGGCTGACCAGGGGGGTAGCAATCAGCCCCAGCATTTT. Amino acid sequence: CASSRADQGGSNQPQHF. Full variable domain (outside the CDR3, taken from reference TRBV28 and TRBJ1-5): DVKVTQSSRYLVKRTGEKVFLECVQDMDHENMFWYRQDPGLGLRLIYFSYDVKMKEKGDIPEGYSVSREKKERFSLILESASTNQTSMYLCASSRADQGGSNQPQHFGDGTRLSIL.

The chain couples TRBV30 to TRBJ1-1, with a tentative D call TRBD1 (6 bases). Germline-derived CDR1 and CDR2 are GTSNPN and SVGIG (reference sequence). This CDR3 has 12 residues. V lost 3 bases and J 9 bases, leaving 14 bases between the germline ends. The CDR3 region is CAWSYQGNQAFF. DNA of the CDR3: TGTGCCTGGAGCTACCAGGGGAATCAAGCTTTCTTT.

This chain connects TRBV7-6 to TRBJ2-4; the D call may be TRBD1 or TRBD2 (5 bases each). The germline CDR1 and CDR2 sequences are SGHVS and FNYEAQ. CDR3 length equals 14 residues. The V end lost 5 bases, the J end lost 6 bases, and 14 bases lay between the germline ends. The DNA of the CDR3 is TGTGCCAGCAGCCCCGGGACCGCTGGAAACATTCAGTACTTC. Translation: CASSPGTAGNIQYF.

V gene TRBV7-8 combines with J gene TRBJ2-7; D not certain. The CDR3 totals 12 residues. The germline V and J ends were trimmed by 5 bases and 5 bases, with 10 bases remaining between them. In germline, CDR1 is SGHVS, CDR2 FQNEAQ. The DNA of the CDR3 is TGTGCCAGCAGCCCCACCCCAAACGAGCAGTACTTC. Protein: CASSPTPNEQYF.

The chain combines TRBV7-8 with TRBJ1-1; D call uncertain. The CDR3 has 13 amino acids. Germline CDR1 reads SGHVS; CDR2 reads FQNEAQ. The V gene lost 2 bases and the J gene lost 4 bases, with 8 bases spanning the gap. CDR3 region: CASSLIPGTEAFF. The CDR3, as DNA: TGTGCCAGCAGCTTAATACCGGGCACTGAAGCTTTCTTT.

V is TRBV7-3 and J is TRBJ2-1, with D tentatively TRBD1 (6 bases). V shed 3 bases and J shed 6 bases, with 12 bases lying between them. From germline, CDR1 is SGHTA and CDR2 FQGTGA. The CDR3 runs to 14 residues. The CDR3 loop reads CASSFAQGSNEQFF. For the CDR3, the DNA is TGTGCCAGCAGCTTCGCCCAGGGGAGCAATGAGCAGTTCTTC.

V and J are TRBV9 and TRBJ1-2; 7 positions agree with TRBD1. Germline V gene sequence: CDR1 SGDLS, CDR2 YYNGEE. V gave up 4 bases and J gave up 7 bases; unmatched junction bases: 13. The CDR3 extends over 15 amino acids. CDR3 in DNA: TGTGCCAGCAGCCCTGAGTTTTCAGGGGGTATTGGCTACACCTTC. Protein: CASSPEFSGGIGYTF.

CDR3 loop: CASSAKKGVQGISTDTQYF. CDR3 coding DNA: TGTGCCAGCAGTGCTAAAAAGGGGGTACAGGGTATCAGCACAGATACGCAGTATTTT. The chain joins TRBV6-1 to TRBJ2-3, with a possible D match to TRBD1 (6 bases). Deletions cut 4 bases from V and 0 bases from J, with 23 bases between. The CDR3 extends over 19 amino acids. Germline CDR1 and CDR2: MNHNS and SASEGT.